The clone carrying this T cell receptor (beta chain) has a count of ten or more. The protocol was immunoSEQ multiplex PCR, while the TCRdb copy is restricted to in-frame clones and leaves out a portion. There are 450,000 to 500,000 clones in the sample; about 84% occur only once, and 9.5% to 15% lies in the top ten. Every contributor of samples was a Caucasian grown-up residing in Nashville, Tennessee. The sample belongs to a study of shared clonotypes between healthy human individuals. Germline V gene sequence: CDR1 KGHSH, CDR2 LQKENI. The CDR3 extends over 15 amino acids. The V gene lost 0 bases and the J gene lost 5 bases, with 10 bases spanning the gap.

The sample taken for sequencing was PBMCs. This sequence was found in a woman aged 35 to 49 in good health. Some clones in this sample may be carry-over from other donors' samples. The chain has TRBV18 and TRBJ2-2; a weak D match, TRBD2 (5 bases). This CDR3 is CASSPPIGGTGELFF. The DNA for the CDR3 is TGTGCCAGCTCACCACCAATTGGAGGAACCGGGGAGCTGTTTTTT.